This T cell receptor beta chain emerged from a study of regulatory T cells in long-lasting Graves disease. General study points: Persistent patients had more shared public clonotypes (under 3,000) than new patients (about 1,000). Persistent Graves' cases showed lower TCR diversity than newly diagnosed cases. The study found TRBV28, TRBJ1-2 and TRBJ2-5 favored in persistent disease.

Germline V gene data show CDR1 as KGHDR and CDR2 as SFDVKD. V lost 4 bases to trimming and J lost 2 bases, with 13 bases between them. This CDR3 comprises 15 residues. iRepertoire HTBI primers and Arm-PCR of CDR3 regions built TCR beta libraries. Original processing methods: Segment identification across samples yielded about 60 TRBV and fewer than 15 TRBJ segments. Via MiXCR, TCRdb re-called the multiplex PCR reads, giving one row per CDR3 protein. The V and J calls were determined by TCRdb, not by the authors. There are about 420,000 distinct CDR3 sequences in the sample; about 25% occur only once, and over 25% lies in the top ten. There are a few counts of this clonotype. Its specificity is unknown. Specified time point: persistent/refractory GD, antithyroid drugs over 5 years with positive TRAb. Construction of the TCR library relied on RNA isolated from PBMCs.

The TCR comes from a female donor with Graves disease. The sample consisted of peripheral blood mononuclear cells (PBMCs), taken when the disease was refractory, from a patient treated with antithyroid drugs. V usage is TRBV24-1 and J usage is TRBJ2-5; D is ambiguous. DNA for the CDR3: TGTGCCACCAGTGAGTCCGTTCCTCTTCAAGAGACCCAGTACTTC. The encoded protein is CATSESVPLQETQYF.